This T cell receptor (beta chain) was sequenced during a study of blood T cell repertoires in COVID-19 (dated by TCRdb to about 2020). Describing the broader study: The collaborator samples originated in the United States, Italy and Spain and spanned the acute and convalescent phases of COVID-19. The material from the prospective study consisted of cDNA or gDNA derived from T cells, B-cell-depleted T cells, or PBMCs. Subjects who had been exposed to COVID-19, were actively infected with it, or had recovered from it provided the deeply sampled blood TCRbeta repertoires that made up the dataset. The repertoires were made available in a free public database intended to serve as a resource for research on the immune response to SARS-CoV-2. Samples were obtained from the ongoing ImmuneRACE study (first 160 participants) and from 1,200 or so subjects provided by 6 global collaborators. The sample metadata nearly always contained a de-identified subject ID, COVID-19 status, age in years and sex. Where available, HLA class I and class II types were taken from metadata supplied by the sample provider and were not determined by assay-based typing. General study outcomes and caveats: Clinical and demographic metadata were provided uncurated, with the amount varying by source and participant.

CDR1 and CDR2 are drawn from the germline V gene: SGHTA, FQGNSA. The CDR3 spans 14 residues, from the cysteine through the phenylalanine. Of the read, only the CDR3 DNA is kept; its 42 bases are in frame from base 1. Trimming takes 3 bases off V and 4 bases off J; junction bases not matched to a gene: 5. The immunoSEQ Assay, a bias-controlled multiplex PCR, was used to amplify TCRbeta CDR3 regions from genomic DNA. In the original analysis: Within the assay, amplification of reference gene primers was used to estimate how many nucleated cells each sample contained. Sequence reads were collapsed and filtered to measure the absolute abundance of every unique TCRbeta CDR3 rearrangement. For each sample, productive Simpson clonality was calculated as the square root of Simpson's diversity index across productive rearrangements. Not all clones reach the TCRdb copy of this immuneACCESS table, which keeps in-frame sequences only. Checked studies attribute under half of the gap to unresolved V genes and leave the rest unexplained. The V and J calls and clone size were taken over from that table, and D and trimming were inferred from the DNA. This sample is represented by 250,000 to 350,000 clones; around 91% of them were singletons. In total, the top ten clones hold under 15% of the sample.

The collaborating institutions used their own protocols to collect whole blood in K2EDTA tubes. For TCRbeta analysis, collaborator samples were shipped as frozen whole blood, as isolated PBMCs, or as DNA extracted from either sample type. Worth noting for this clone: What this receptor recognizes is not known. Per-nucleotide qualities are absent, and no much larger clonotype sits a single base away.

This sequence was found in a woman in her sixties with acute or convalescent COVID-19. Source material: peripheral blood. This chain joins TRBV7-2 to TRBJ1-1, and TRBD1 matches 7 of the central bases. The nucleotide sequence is TGTGCCAGCAGCTTTTTGCAGGGGGGCACTGAAGCTTTCTTT. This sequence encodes CASSFLQGGTEAFF.